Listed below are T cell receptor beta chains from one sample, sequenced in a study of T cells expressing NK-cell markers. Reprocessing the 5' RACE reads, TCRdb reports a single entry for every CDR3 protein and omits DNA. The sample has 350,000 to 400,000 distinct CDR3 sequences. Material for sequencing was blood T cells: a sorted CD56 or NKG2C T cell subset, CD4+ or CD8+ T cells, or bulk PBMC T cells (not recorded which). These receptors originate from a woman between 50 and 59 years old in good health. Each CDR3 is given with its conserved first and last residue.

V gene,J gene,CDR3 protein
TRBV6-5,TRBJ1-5,CASSYRVGNQPQHF
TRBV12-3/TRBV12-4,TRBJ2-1,CASRVSTTDEQFF
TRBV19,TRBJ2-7,CASTDSDPPYEQYF
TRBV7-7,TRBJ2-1,CASSESSGRSYNEQFF
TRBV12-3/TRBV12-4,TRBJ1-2,CASSPGQGLGYTF
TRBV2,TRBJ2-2,CASSEKPWTGELFF
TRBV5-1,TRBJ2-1,CASSSETGVLNEQFF
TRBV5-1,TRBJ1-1,CASSPTTDLGTEAFF
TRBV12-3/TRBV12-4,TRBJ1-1,CASILSGADTEAFF
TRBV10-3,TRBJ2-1,CAISVTGTSGRSSYNEQFF
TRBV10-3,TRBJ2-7,CAISDTGRPGAYEQYF
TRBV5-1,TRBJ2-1,CASQAGGNEQFF
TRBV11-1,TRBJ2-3,CASSLRDSTQYF
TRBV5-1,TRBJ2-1,CASSTRVGAGGNNEQFF
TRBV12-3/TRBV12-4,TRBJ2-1,CASSLEWGQFF
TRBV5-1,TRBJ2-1,CASSLGDRLNEQFF
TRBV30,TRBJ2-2,CAWSVLGEELFF
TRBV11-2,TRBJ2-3,CASSLAMGGTDTQYF
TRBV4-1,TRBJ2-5,CASSQGTSGFRYQETQYF
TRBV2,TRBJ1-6,CASSEEGVRGINSPLHF
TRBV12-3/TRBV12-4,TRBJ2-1,CASSLPAHGASYNEQFF
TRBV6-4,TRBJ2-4,CASSEGSGNIQYF
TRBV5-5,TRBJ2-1,CASSSSGRAVSYNEQFF
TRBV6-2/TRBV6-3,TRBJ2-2,CATTMGLAVNTGELFF
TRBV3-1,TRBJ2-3,CASSQVRTTDTQYF
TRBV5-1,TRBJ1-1,CASSMTENTEAFF
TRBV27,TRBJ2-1,CASSLWGGSPSYNEQFF
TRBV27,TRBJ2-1,CASAYGTSDNEQFF
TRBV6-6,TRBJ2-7,CAGRQTGAEEQYF
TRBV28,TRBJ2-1,CASSFLAGINEQFF
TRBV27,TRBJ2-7,CASSYQDRGPDEQYF
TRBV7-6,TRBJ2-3,CASSETGASTDTQYF
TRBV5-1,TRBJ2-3,CASSSLSSGSITDTQYF
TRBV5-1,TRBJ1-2,CASSVGSRVKDYGYTF
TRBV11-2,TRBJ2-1,CASSLVRALEGCNEQFF
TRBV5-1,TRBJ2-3,CASIRRRDRATDTQYF
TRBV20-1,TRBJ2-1,CSASPRDRGYNEQFF
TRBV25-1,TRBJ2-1,CASSEQGANNNEQFF
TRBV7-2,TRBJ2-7,CASSWGWGLEQYF
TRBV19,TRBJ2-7,CASRESGTGTYEQYF
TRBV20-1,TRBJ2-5,CSARPPGIPQETQYF
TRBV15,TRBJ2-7,CATSPVGEVQGEQYF
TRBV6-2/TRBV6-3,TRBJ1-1,CASSYSGQGALGTEAFF
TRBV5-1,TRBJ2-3,CASGNPGQSTDTQYF
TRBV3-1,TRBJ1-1,CASSQPRVGGNTEAFF
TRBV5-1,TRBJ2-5,CASSLGGGETQYF
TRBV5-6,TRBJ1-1,CASSTGTGDTEAFF
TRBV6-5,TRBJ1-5,CASSYTGIGEPQHF